In this sample, the clone carrying this T cell receptor (beta chain) turned up once. The data were produced by immunoSEQ multiplex PCR, yet TCRdb's version contains in-frame clones alone and is incomplete. The sample consists of about 150,000 clones, approximately 92% of them appearing once. While infection was still active, Seattle patients were enrolled and then followed longitudinally. The data originate from a study of blood T cell repertoires in COVID-19. Study information: T cells, B-cell-depleted T cells, or PBMCs supplied cDNA or gDNA.

CDR3 length: 19 residues. Trimming cost V 5 bases and J 0 bases; bases outside gene matches: 13. Germline CDR1 and CDR2: MDHEN and SYDVKM. The TCR was taken from a man between 18 and 35 years old with COVID-19, enrolled during active disease. This sequence joins TRBV28 and TRBJ2-2; 9 bases match TRBD1. Sample: peripheral blood. This chain's CDR3 is CASSPSPGTGNSNTGELFF. CDR3 coding DNA: TGTGCCAGCAGTCCGTCCCCCGGGACAGGGAATTCGAACACCGGGGAGCTGTTTTTT.